The 19 T cell receptor beta chains listed next were all sequenced from one sample in a study of blood T cell repertoires in COVID-19. Sequencing was performed with immunoSEQ multiplex PCR; in TCRdb, only in-frame clones are kept and a portion is missing. The table has some 320,000 clones, about 92% seen once. Sequenced: PBMCs or T cells enriched from blood (not recorded which). These receptors came from a man in his 60s who had recovered from COVID-19.

The rearrangement joins TRBV9 to TRBJ2-5; D may be TRBD2 (7 bases). Germline V gene lookup returns CDR1 SGDLS and CDR2 YYNGEE. The length of the CDR3 is 16 residues. Trimming removed 0 bases at V and 0 bases at J, with 12 bases between. CDR3 bases: TGTGCCAGCAGCGTAGAGGGGGGGCCGTACCAAGAGACCCAGTACTTC. Protein: CASSVEGGPYQETQYF.

The genes are TRBV25-1 and TRBJ1-2; no reliable D call. From germline, CDR1 is MGHDK and CDR2 SYGVNS. The CDR3 covers 13 residues. V lost 2 bases, J lost 3 bases, and 7 bases lay in between. CDR3 loop: CASSEGPYYGYTF. DNA of the CDR3: TGTGCCAGCAGTGAAGGGCCCTACTATGGCTACACCTTC.

The rearrangement links TRBV9 to TRBJ2-1, with 10 bases aligning to TRBD2. With V trimmed by 3 bases and J by 2 bases, 2 bases remained unmatched. Germline V gives CDR1 SGDLS, CDR2 YYNGEE. CDR3 length equals 15 residues. The CDR3 nucleotides are TGTGCCAGCAGCGCCCTAGCGGGGGCCTACAATGAGCAGTTCTTC. Amino acids: CASSALAGAYNEQFF.

The chain carries TRBV15 and TRBJ1-6; 7 bases are shared with TRBD1. Germline CDR1 is LNHNV and CDR2 is YYDKDF (reference sequence). CDR3 size: 14 residues. The trim removed 1 base at V and 10 bases at J, leaving 4 bases unmatched. The CDR3 nucleotides are TGTGCCACCAGCAGAGGAGGGGGCGACTCACCCCTCCACTTT. Its protein product is CATSRGGGDSPLHF.

V is TRBV6-6 and J is TRBJ1-5; 7 nucleotides agree with TRBD1. The CDR3 is 14 residues long. The germline V gene has CDR1 MNHNY and CDR2 SVGAGI (reference sequence). V was pared by 7 bases and J by 5 bases, with 8 bases of the junction left unmatched. CDR3 sequence: CASNTQGMDQPQHF. DNA for the CDR3: TGTGCCAGCAACACACAGGGGATGGATCAGCCCCAGCATTTT.

The chain has TRBV6-2 or TRBV6-3 and TRBJ2-7; tentative D call: TRBD1 (6 bases). The CDR3 has 11 amino acids. CDR1 MNHEY and CDR2 SVGEGT come from the germline V gene. V lost 3 bases to trimming and J lost 7 bases, with 7 bases between them. CDR3 DNA: TGTGCCAGCAGTTATCAGGGGGAGCAGTACTTC. Translated: CASSYQGEQYF.

V is TRBV3-1 (or the pseudogene TRBV3-2) and J is TRBJ2-7; 10 bases fit TRBD2. With V trimmed by 4 bases and J by 4 bases, 4 bases remained unmatched. The CDR3 runs to 14 residues. Germline V gene sequence: CDR1 LGHDT, CDR2 YNNKEL (reference sequence). For the CDR3, the DNA is TGTGCCAGCAGCCGTAGCGGGGGGCGTTACGAGCAGTACTTC. Amino acid sequence: CASSRSGGRYEQYF.

DNA of the CDR3: TGTGCCAGCAGCAAGGGACAGGGAGGTTTTTCAGGAAGCAATCAGCCCCAGCATTTT. As protein: CASSKGQGGFSGSNQPQHF. This chain links TRBV7-6 with TRBJ1-5, with 9 bases fitting TRBD1. V was pared by 5 bases and J by 1 base, with 15 bases of the junction left unmatched. The CDR3 sequence is 19 residues long. CDR1 SGHVS and CDR2 FNYEAQ come from the germline V gene.

The CDR3 sequence is CASSYDFRGTTDTQYF. DNA for the CDR3: TGTGCCAGCAGTTACGATTTTCGCGGGACCACAGATACGCAGTATTTT. The J gene is TRBJ2-3, the V gene TRBV6-5; D is perhaps TRBD2 (6 bases). Trimming removed 2 bases from V and 2 bases from J, with 14 bases in between. The CDR3 is 16 residues long. Germline lookup yields CDR1 MNHEY and CDR2 SVGAGI.

The chain links TRBV3-1 (or the pseudogene TRBV3-2) to TRBJ1-6, with D perhaps matching TRBD1 (6 bases). V was pared by 1 base and J by 7 bases, with 17 bases between. Germline V gene lookup returns CDR1 LGHDT and CDR2 YNNKEL (reference sequence). The CDR3 runs 17 residues. CDR3 sequence: CASSQVTGSLVNSPLHF. The CDR3 DNA follows: TGTGCCAGCAGCCAAGTCACAGGGTCGCTGGTCAATTCACCCCTCCACTTT.

The gene calls are TRBV6-5 and TRBJ1-2; D ambiguous. Germline values: CDR1 MNHEY, CDR2 SVGAGI. The V end was cut by 0 bases, the J end by 4 bases, with 12 bases between. This CDR3 region has 15 residues. CDR3 nucleotides: TGTGCCAGCAGTTACTCGAACCTCGGCGGCTATGGCTACACCTTC. It translates to CASSYSNLGGYGYTF.

The V gene is TRBV7-9, the J gene TRBJ1-1; D perhaps matches TRBD1 (5 bases). Trimming cost V 3 bases and J 5 bases, with 13 bases left between them. The CDR3 is 14 amino acids. The germline V gene encodes CDR1 SEHNR and CDR2 FQNEAQ (reference sequence). As DNA, the CDR3 is TGTGCCAGCAGCTTTGGCCAGGGATGGACTGAAGCTTTCTTT. Its translation: CASSFGQGWTEAFF.

The chain links TRBV12-5 to TRBJ2-1; 11 nucleotides align to TRBD1. The CDR3 contains 18 residues. The germline gives CDR1 LGHNT, CDR2 FRNRAP. Trimming at V came to 1 base and at J to 4 bases, leaving 9 bases not matched to a gene. The DNA of the CDR3 is TGTGCTAGTGGTTTGGGGATATCAGGACAGGGGGCTTACAATGAGCAGTTCTTC. This sequence encodes CASGLGISGQGAYNEQFF. Full variable domain (outside the CDR3, taken from reference TRBV12-5 and TRBJ2-1): DARVTQTPRHKVTEMGQEVTMRCQPILGHNTVFWYRQTMMQGLELLAYFRNRAPLDDSGMPKDRFSAEMPDATLATLKIQPSEPRDSAVYFCASGLGISGQGAYNEQFFGPGTRLTVL.

This sequence joins TRBV9 and TRBJ2-3, with 10 bases identical to TRBD2. Germline V gene data show CDR1 as SGDLS and CDR2 as YYNGEE. The J segment lost 8 bases and the V segment lost 0 bases, leaving 9 bases of the junction unmatched. The CDR3 has 16 residues. The CDR3 coding sequence is TGTGCCAGCAGCGTAGAATCTAGCGGGAGAACCTCTACGCAGTATTTT. It codes for CASSVESSGRTSTQYF. Based on the CDR3 plus reference TRBV9 and TRBJ2-3, the full variable domain is DSGVTQTPKHLITATGQRVTLRCSPRSGDLSVYWYQQSLDQGLQFLIQYYNGEERAKGNILERFSAQQFPDLHSELNLSSLELGDSALYFCASSVESSGRTSTQYFGPGTRLTVL.

V gene TRBV27 combines with J gene TRBJ2-3, with TRBD2 identical over 10 bases. Germline trimming cut 5 bases from V and 5 bases from J; bases unmatched to any gene: 10. Germline assignment: CDR1 MNHEY and CDR2 SMNVEV (reference sequence). CDR3 size: 16 residues. The chain's CDR3 is CASSLQRGGVIDTQYF. In DNA form, the CDR3 reads TGTGCCAGCAGTCTCCAGCGGGGGGGAGTGATAGATACGCAGTATTTT.

The chain employs TRBV29-1 and TRBJ2-7; 7 bases agree with TRBD2. In germline, CDR1 is SQVTM, CDR2 ANQGSEA. The CDR3 contains 13 residues. V lost 7 bases, J lost 2 bases, and 8 bases stayed unmatched. CDR3 loop: CSARAGPAYEQYF. CDR3 in DNA: TGCAGCGCACGAGCGGGACCTGCCTACGAGCAGTACTTC.

The chain recombines TRBV19 with TRBJ1-6; 9 bases agree with TRBD1. Losses at the gene ends were 7 bases for V and 6 bases for J; bases not matched to a gene: 4. The CDR3 sequence is 14 residues long. Germline V gives CDR1 LNHDA, CDR2 SQIVND (reference sequence). CDR3 amino acids: CASKVGQGNSPLHF. The CDR3 DNA reads as TGTGCCAGTAAAGTGGGACAGGGTAATTCACCCCTCCACTTT.

The rearrangement joins TRBV6-5 to TRBJ1-3; no clear D. Trimming cost V 0 bases and J 4 bases, with 10 bases left between them. Germline V gene data show CDR1 as MNHEY and CDR2 as SVGAGI. This CDR3 region has 15 residues. CDR3 nucleotides: TGTGCCAGCAGTTACTCGACGAGGATAGGAAACACCATATATTTT. Residues: CASSYSTRIGNTIYF.

This clone was detected only a few times. The chain couples TRBV10-2 to TRBJ2-7, with D possibly matching TRBD2 (6 bases). The CDR3 length is 12 residues. Per the germline V gene, CDR1 is WSHSY and CDR2 is SAAADI. The V and J ends lost 7 bases and 3 bases respectively, with 10 bases between them. The CDR3 reads CASTRDFYEQYF. The DNA of the CDR3 is TGCGCCAGCACGCGGGACTTCTACGAGCAGTACTTC.